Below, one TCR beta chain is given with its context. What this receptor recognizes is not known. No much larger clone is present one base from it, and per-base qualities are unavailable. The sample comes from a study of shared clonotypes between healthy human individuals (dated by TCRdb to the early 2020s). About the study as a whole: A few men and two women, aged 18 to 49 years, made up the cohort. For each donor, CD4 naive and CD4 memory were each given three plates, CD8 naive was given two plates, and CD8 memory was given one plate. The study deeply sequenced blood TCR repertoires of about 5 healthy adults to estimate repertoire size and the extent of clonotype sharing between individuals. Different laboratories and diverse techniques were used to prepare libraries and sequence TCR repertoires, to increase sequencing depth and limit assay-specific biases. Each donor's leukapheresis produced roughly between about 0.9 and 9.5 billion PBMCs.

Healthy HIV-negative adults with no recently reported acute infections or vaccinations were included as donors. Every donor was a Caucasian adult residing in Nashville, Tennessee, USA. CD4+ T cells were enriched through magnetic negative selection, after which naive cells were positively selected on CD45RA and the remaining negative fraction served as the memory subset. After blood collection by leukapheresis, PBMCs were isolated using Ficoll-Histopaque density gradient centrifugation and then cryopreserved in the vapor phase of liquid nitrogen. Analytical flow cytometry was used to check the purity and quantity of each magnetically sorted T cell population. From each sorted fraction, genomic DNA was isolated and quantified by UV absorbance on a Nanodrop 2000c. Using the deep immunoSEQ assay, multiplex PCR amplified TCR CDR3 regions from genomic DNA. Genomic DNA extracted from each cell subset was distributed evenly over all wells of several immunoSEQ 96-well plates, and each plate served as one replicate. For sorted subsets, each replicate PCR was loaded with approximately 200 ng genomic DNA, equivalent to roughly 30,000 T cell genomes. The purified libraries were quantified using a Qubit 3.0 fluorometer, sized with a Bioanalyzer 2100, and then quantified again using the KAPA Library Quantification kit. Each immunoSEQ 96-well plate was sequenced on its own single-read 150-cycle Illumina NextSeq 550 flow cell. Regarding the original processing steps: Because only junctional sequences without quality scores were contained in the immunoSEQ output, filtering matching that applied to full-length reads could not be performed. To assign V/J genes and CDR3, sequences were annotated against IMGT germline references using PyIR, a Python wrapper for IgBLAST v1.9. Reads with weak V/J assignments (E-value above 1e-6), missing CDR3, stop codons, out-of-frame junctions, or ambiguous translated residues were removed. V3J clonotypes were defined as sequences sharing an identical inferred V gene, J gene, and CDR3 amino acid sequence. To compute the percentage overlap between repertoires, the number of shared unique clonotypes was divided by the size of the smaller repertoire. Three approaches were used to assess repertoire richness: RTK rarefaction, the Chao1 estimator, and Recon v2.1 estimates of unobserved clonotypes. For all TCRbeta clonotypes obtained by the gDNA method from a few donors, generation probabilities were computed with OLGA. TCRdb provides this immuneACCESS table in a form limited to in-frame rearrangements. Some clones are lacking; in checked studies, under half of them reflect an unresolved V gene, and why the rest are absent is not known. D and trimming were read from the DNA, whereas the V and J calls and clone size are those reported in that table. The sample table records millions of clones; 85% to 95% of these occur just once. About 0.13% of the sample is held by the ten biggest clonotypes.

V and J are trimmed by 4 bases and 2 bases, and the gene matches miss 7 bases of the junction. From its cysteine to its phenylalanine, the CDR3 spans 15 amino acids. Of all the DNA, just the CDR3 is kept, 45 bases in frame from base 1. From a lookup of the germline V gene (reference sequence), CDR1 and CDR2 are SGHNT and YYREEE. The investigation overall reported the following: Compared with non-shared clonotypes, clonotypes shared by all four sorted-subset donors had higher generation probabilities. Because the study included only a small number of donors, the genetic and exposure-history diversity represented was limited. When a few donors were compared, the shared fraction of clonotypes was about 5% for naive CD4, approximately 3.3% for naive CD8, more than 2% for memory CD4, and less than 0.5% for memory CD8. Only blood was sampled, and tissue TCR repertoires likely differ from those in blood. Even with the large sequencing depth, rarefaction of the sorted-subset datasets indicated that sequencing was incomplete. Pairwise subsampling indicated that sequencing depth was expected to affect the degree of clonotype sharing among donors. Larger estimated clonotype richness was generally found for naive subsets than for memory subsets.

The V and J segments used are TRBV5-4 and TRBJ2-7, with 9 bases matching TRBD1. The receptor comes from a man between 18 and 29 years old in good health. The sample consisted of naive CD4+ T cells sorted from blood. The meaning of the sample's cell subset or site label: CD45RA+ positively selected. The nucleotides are TGTGCCAGCAGCCCGCGGACAGGGGTCCCCTACGAGCAGTACTTC. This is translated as CASSPRTGVPYEQYF.